This T cell receptor beta chain was documented in a study of blood T cell repertoires in COVID-19. Study background: Some COVID-19 samples were acute and others convalescent; all came from the United States, Italy and Spain.

Methods used by the authors: Amplification of reference gene primers was used by the study to estimate nucleated cell counts. TCRdb's table, derived via immunoSEQ multiplex PCR, lists solely in-frame clones and lacks some. The D gene and trimming were derived from the DNA, and the V and J assignments and clone size from that table. The table lists about 150,000 clones, about 85% of them singletons. Patients at the Seattle site were enrolled during active infection and followed longitudinally. The CDR3 extends over 14 amino acids. V lost 0 bases and J lost 4, with 12 bases in between. CDR1 and CDR2 from the germline V gene are GTSNPN and SVGIG (reference sequence).

V and J are TRBV30 and TRBJ1-1; D is unclear. Material for sequencing was peripheral blood. The source of this sequence is a man in his fifties or sixties with COVID-19, enrolled during active disease. In DNA form, the CDR3 reads TGTGCCTGGAGTGTGTTGGGAGGGCGCACTGAAGCTTTCTTT. Protein product: CAWSVLGGRTEAFF.